These T cell receptor beta chains were read from a single sample in a study of cytomegalovirus exposure and HLA in healthy donors. Sequencing used immunoSEQ multiplex PCR; TCRdb keeps in-frame clones, though not all of them. The table includes around 130,000 clones, approximately 80% detected once. Material: PBMCs. All receptors come from a male donor in good health and CMV-seropositive. Both conserved end residues are part of each CDR3. The D gene is left open where the match is weak. Clone size, where shown, is once, few, many, or a class for clones that have expanded.

D,size,J,V,DNA,CDR3
.,.,TRBJ2-7,TRBV19,TGTGCCAGTAGACTACTAGCAGAATCCTACGAGCAGTACTTC,CASRLLAESYEQYF
TRBD1,.,TRBJ1-2,TRBV4-2,TGTGCCAGCAGCCAAAGGGACAGAGGCTATGGCTACACCTTC,CASSQRDRGYGYTF
TRBD2,.,TRBJ2-7,TRBV28,TGTGCCAGCGAACGAGCGGGGACGGGCTACGAGCAGTACTTC,CASERAGTGYEQYF
TRBD1,.,TRBJ1-2,TRBV6-1,TGTGCCAGCAGTACCTTCGACAGGGTAAACGGCTACACCTTC,CASSTFDRVNGYTF
TRBD1,.,TRBJ1-5,TRBV5-4,TGTGCCAGCAGCTCAGGGGGAGCGGGTCAGCCCCAGCATTTT,CASSSGGAGQPQHF
TRBD2,.,TRBJ2-1,TRBV19,TGTGCCAGTAGTATAGGGGCTAGCGGGAGAGTCCACAATGAGCAGTTCTTC,CASSIGASGRVHNEQFF
TRBD1,.,TRBJ2-1,TRBV7-2,TGTGCCAGCAGCTTAGTCTTACCGGGACAGGGTAAGTCTGAGCAGTTCTTC,CASSLVLPGQGKSEQFF
.,once,TRBJ2-7,TRBV9,TGTGCCAGCAGCGTAGAGGGGTCCAACGAGCAGTACTTC,CASSVEGSNEQYF
TRBD1,.,TRBJ2-7,TRBV6-9,TGTGCCAGCTCCGCCCCCCCCCGAGACAGGGTTGTGTACGAGCAGTACTTC,CASSAPPRDRVVYEQYF
.,.,TRBJ2-1,TRBV18,TGTGCCAGCTCGCCAAAAGAGCGAGGTGAGCAGTTCTTC,CASSPKERGEQFF
.,.,TRBJ2-7,TRBV19,TGTGCCAGTAGTATGGGCCGCTACGAGCAGTACTTC,CASSMGRYEQYF
.,.,TRBJ2-7,TRBV11-3,TGTGCCAGCAGCGCCTCTACAGGGAGCTCCTACGAGCAGTACTTC,CASSASTGSSYEQYF
.,.,TRBJ2-3,TRBV27,TGTGCCAGCAGTTTTCGGTCTCCGGGAATCACAGATACGCAGTATTTT,CASSFRSPGITDTQYF
TRBD1,.,TRBJ1-2,TRBV5-1,TGCGCCAGCAGCTTGGATGGAGGGACAGGCCCGGCACCCTATGGCTACACCTTC,CASSLDGGTGPAPYGYTF
.,.,TRBJ2-7,TRBV28,TGTGCCAGCAGTTTGGGGAGACCCGGCGAGCAGTACTTC,CASSLGRPGEQYF
TRBD1,once,TRBJ1-1,TRBV19,TGTGCCAGTAGGCCTGGACAGGAGAACACTGAAGCTTTCTTT,CASRPGQENTEAFF
.,.,TRBJ2-7,TRBV27,TGTGCCAGCAGTTCCCCCCCAGGCCTGTGGGAGCAGTACTTC,CASSSPPGLWEQYF
.,.,TRBJ2-7,TRBV5-1,TGCGCCAGCAGCGTGGGAGGCGGCGCGAAGCAGTACTTC,CASSVGGGAKQYF
.,.,TRBJ2-1,TRBV30,TGTGCCTGGTCGCGGGTTTTAGGGAATGAGCAGTTCTTC,CAWSRVLGNEQFF
.,.,TRBJ1-4,TRBV18,TGTGCCAGCTCCGGGGTCCTTAATGAAAAACTGTTTTTT,CASSGVLNEKLFF
.,.,TRBJ2-7,TRBV5-6,TGTGCCAGCAGCTTAGGGGTGGCGAGGACCTTCTACGAGCAGTACTTC,CASSLGVARTFYEQYF
TRBD2,.,TRBJ2-7,TRBV28,TGTGCCAGTCGACGGGGGGGGGCGGGAGTGTACGAGCAGTACTTC,CASRRGGAGVYEQYF
.,.,TRBJ2-2,TRBV7-9,TGTGCCAGCAGCTCCCTCGGGGCCGGGGAGCTGTTTTTT,CASSSLGAGELFF
.,.,TRBJ1-2,TRBV30,TGTGCCTGGGACGCGGGTTATGGCTACACCTTC,CAWDAGYGYTF
.,.,TRBJ2-5,TRBV30,TGTGCCTGGAGCAGGGAAGAGACCCAGTACTTC,CAWSREETQYF
.,few,TRBJ1-5,TRBV7-2,TGTGCCAGCAGCCGTAGGGAGGGGTGGGGTCAGCCCCAGCATTTT,CASSRREGWGQPQHF
TRBD1,.,TRBJ2-1,TRBV30,TGTGCCTGGAGTGGACAGGGGGGCAATGAGCAGTTCTTC,CAWSGQGGNEQFF
TRBD1,.,TRBJ1-2,TRBV4-1,TGCGCCAGCACTACGACAGGGGGCACCTATGGCTACACCTTC,CASTTTGGTYGYTF
TRBD2,.,TRBJ2-1,TRBV7-3,TGTGCCAGCAGCATACAGGGACTAGCGGGAAATGAGCAGTTCTTC,CASSIQGLAGNEQFF
TRBD2,.,TRBJ2-1,TRBV5-6,TGTGCCAGCAGTTTTCTAGCGGGAGTTTACAATGAGCAGTTCTTC,CASSFLAGVYNEQFF
TRBD1,.,TRBJ2-5,TRBV7-2,TGTGCCAGCAGCGGGGACAGTGAGACCCAAGAGACCCAGTACTTC,CASSGDSETQETQYF
.,.,TRBJ2-1,TRBV28,TGTGCCAGCAGGACCCGCGGGACTGGCTCCTACAATGAGCAGTTCTTC,CASRTRGTGSYNEQFF
TRBD2,.,TRBJ2-2,TRBV10-3,TGTGCCATCAGTGGACTAGCCAGGGAGCTGTTTTTT,CAISGLARELFF